Listed below are T cell receptor beta chains from one sample, sequenced in a study of radiotherapy plus CTLA-4 blockade in lung cancer. The data were produced by immunoSEQ multiplex PCR, yet TCRdb's version contains in-frame clones alone and is incomplete. The sample has roughly 50,000 clones; 76% are singletons. The specimen was peripheral blood, collected from a patient treated with radiotherapy plus ipilimumab. Receptor source: a human donor with non-small cell lung cancer who had stable disease on radiotherapy plus ipilimumab. The CDR3 runs from the conserved cysteine through the conserved F or W. D genes are given only for firm matches. Where a row states a size, it is once, few, many or the class of an expanded clone; other rows omit it.

size,V,length,D,J,CDR3,DNA
once,TRBV2,13,-,TRBJ1-1,CASGFSSGTEAFF,TGTGCCAGCGGGTTCAGCAGTGGGACTGAAGCTTTCTTT
few,TRBV5-4,12,-,TRBJ2-1,CASSLPRNEQFF,TGTGCCAGCAGCTTGCCCCGGAATGAGCAGTTCTTC
-,TRBV7-2,15,TRBD2,TRBJ2-5,CASSLMGGTRETQYF,TGTGCCAGCAGCTTAATGGGGGGGACGAGAGAGACCCAGTACTTC
hyperexpanded,TRBV10-3,14,-,TRBJ1-3,CAIAPERSGNTIYF,TGTGCCATTGCTCCCGAACGCTCCGGAAACACCATATATTTT
-,TRBV5-1,14,-,TRBJ1-4,CASSSGHPNEKLFF,TGCGCCAGCAGCTCGGGACACCCCAATGAAAAACTGTTTTTT
once,TRBV28,15,-,TRBJ1-5,CASRLGGYSNQPQHF,TGTGCCAGCAGACTCGGGGGATATAGCAATCAGCCCCAGCATTTT
-,TRBV5-1,15,TRBD1,TRBJ2-5,CASSSDTGVGETQYF,TGCGCCAGCAGCTCCGACACAGGGGTAGGAGAGACCCAGTACTTC
-,TRBV5-7,18,TRBD1,TRBJ2-5,CASSLGARLGQQQETQYF,TGTGCCAGCAGCTTGGGGGCTAGGCTGGGACAGCAGCAAGAGACCCAGTACTTC
-,TRBV9,13,-,TRBJ2-1,CASSVDLPNEQFF,TGTGCCAGCAGCGTAGATCTCCCCAATGAGCAGTTCTTC
once,TRBV5-1,15,TRBD1,TRBJ2-2,CASSSRQGGTGELFF,TGCGCCAGCAGCTCTCGACAGGGCGGCACCGGGGAGCTGTTTTTT
-,TRBV6-1,12,-,TRBJ1-5,CASSGFNQPQHF,TGTGCCAGCAGTGGCTTCAATCAGCCCCAGCATTTT
-,TRBV6-6,16,TRBD2,TRBJ2-3,CASRSTTSGSTDTQYF,TGTGCCAGCAGAAGCACAACTAGCGGCTCGACAGATACGCAGTATTTT
-,TRBV19,11,-,TRBJ2-5,CASSMGETQYF,TGTGCCAGTAGTATGGGGGAGACCCAGTACTTC
-,TRBV7-9,14,-,TRBJ1-5,CASSLGRGNQPQHF,TGTGCCAGCAGCTTAGGCAGGGGCAATCAGCCCCAGCATTTT
-,TRBV6-5,14,-,TRBJ1-5,CASSYLGSNQPQHF,TGTGCCAGCAGTTACTTAGGTAGCAATCAGCCCCAGCATTTT
few,TRBV6-5,15,TRBD2,TRBJ2-5,CASTQTSVRGETQYF,TGTGCCAGCACCCAAACTAGCGTTAGGGGAGAGACCCAGTACTTC
-,TRBV7-6,14,-,TRBJ2-5,CASSGGPQEETQYF,TGTGCCAGCTCCGGCGGGCCGCAAGAAGAGACCCAGTACTTC
-,TRBV5-1,15,-,TRBJ2-2,CASSLPDYNTGELFF,TGCGCCAGCAGCCTTCCGGACTACAACACCGGGGAGCTGTTTTTT
-,TRBV21-1,17,-,TRBJ1-1,CASSNVRAWAMNTEAFF,TGTGCCAGCAGCAACGTCCGAGCCTGGGCCATGAACACTGAAGCTTTCTTT
-,TRBV30,13,-,TRBJ2-1,CAWSDKGPPNKFF,TGTGCCTGGAGTGACAAAGGCCCCCCGAATAAGTTCTTC
-,TRBV9,19,-,TRBJ2-6,CASSLHLDSGFSGANVLTF,TGTGCCAGCAGCCTACACCTTGACAGCGGATTCTCTGGGGCCAACGTCCTGACTTTC
-,TRBV19,14,-,TRBJ1-6,CASSISARNSPLHF,TGTGCCAGTAGTATCTCAGCTAGAAATTCACCCCTCCACTTT
-,TRBV28,19,TRBD1,TRBJ1-6,CASSSPGQDSSSDNSPLHF,TGTGCCAGCAGTTCTCCGGGACAGGATTCTTCATCGGATAATTCACCCCTCCACTTT
-,TRBV5-4,15,-,TRBJ1-1,CASSLGLIGDTEAFF,TGTGCCAGCAGCTTAGGGCTCATTGGGGACACTGAAGCTTTCTTT
-,TRBV19,14,TRBD1,TRBJ2-5,CASSVGQHQETQYF,TGTGCCAGTAGTGTGGGACAGCACCAAGAGACCCAGTACTTC
-,TRBV30,14,-,TRBJ2-6,CAWSERTGANVLTF,TGTGCCTGGAGTGAAAGGACCGGGGCCAACGTCCTGACTTTC
-,TRBV5-4,14,-,TRBJ1-2,CASSIRTADYGYTF,TGTGCCAGCAGTATCCGGACTGCCGACTATGGCTACACCTTC
-,TRBV7-9,15,-,TRBJ2-1,CASSSDWRGHNEQFF,TGTGCCAGCAGTTCGGACTGGCGGGGGCACAATGAGCAGTTCTTC
-,TRBV6-5,14,TRBD1,TRBJ1-4,CASRPQGAMEKLFF,TGTGCCAGCAGACCTCAGGGGGCGATGGAAAAACTGTTTTTT
-,TRBV7-9,12,-,TRBJ2-1,CASSLVGSQQFF,TGTGCCAGCAGCTTAGTGGGGAGTCAGCAGTTCTTC
-,TRBV9,13,-,TRBJ1-2,CASSIGGSYGYTF,TGTGCCAGCAGTATAGGGGGGTCCTATGGCTACACCTTC
-,TRBV11-2,15,-,TRBJ2-6,CASSGWGSGANVLTF,TGTGCCAGCAGCGGTTGGGGCTCTGGGGCCAACGTCCTGACTTTC
-,TRBV6-5,15,-,TRBJ1-1,CASSYLGPMNTEAFF,TGTGCCAGCAGTTACCTGGGCCCAATGAACACTGAAGCTTTCTTT
-,TRBV11-2,15,TRBD1,TRBJ1-1,CASSGGDRLNTEAFF,TGTGCCAGCAGCGGGGGGGACAGGTTGAACACTGAAGCTTTCTTT
-,TRBV29-1,14,-,TRBJ2-1,CSVASRSSYNEQFF,TGCAGCGTAGCGTCAAGGAGCTCCTACAATGAGCAGTTCTTC
-,TRBV12-5,16,TRBD2,TRBJ2-1,CASGLNPGGSYNEQFF,TGTGCTAGTGGTTTGAATCCGGGGGGCTCCTACAATGAGCAGTTCTTC
-,TRBV30,14,-,TRBJ2-7,CAWHKGGPRYEQYF,TGTGCCTGGCATAAGGGGGGGCCGCGCTACGAGCAGTACTTC
-,TRBV27,14,-,TRBJ1-1,CASSLLPGDTEAFF,TGTGCCAGCAGTTTATTGCCAGGAGACACTGAAGCTTTCTTT
-,TRBV19,11,-,TRBJ1-2,CASSREYGYTF,TGTGCCAGTAGTAGGGAGTACGGCTACACCTTC
-,TRBV19,16,-,TRBJ2-2,CASSPQVKTNTGELFF,TGTGCCAGTAGTCCTCAGGTAAAGACGAACACCGGGGAGCTGTTTTTT